This TCR beta chain derives from a study of cytomegalovirus exposure and HLA in healthy donors. About the study: The 120 or so validation repertoires used a platform that matched the one used for the 550 to 800 first-cohort repertoires, as a later analysis reported.

Donors were drawn from the approximately 110-subject validation cohort, separate from the roughly 700-subject first cohort. Germline values: CDR1 KGHSY, CDR2 FQNENV. V shed 3 bases, J shed 0 bases, and the junction held 7 bases outside the gene matches. The CDR3 has 16 residues. Data came from immunoSEQ multiplex PCR; TCRdb stores just in-frame clones and leaves some out. The data hold 160,000 or so clones, with about 85% observed a single time. This clonotype originated in a man aged 25-45 years in good health and CMV-seropositive. The V gene is TRBV16, the J gene TRBJ1-1; 7 nucleotides agree with TRBD1. The sample was PBMCs. This chain's CDR3 is CASSQFTGTVNTEAFF. The CDR3 nucleotides read TGTGCCAGCAGCCAGTTCACCGGGACAGTGAACACTGAAGCTTTCTTT.